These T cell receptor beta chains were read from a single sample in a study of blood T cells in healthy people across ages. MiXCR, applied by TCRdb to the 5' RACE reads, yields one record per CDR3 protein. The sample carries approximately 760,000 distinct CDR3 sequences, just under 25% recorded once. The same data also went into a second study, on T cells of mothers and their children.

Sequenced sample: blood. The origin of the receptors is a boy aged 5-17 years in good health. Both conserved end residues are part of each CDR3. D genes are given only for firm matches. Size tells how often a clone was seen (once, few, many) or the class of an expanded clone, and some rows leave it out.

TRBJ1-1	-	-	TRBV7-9	CASSPSMDSGTEAFF	TGTGCCAGCAGCCCCTCGATGGACAGTGGCACTGAAGCTTTCTTT
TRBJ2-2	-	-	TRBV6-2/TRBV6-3	CASSYLITGELFF	TGTGCCAGCAGTTATCTTATCACCGGGGAGCTGTTTTTT
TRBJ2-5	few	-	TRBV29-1	CSVEDPARVQETQYF	TGCAGCGTTGAAGATCCCGCCAGGGTCCAAGAGACCCAGTACTTC
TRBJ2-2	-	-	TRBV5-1	CASRIQGPGELFF	TGCGCCAGCAGGATACAGGGCCCCGGGGAGCTGTTTTTT
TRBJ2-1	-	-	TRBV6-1	CASSEAGGTYNEQFF	TGTGCCAGCAGTGAAGCGGGGGGAACCTACAATGAGCAGTTCTTC
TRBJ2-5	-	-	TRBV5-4	CASSRGDPQETQYF	TGTGCCAGCAGTCGGGGCGACCCGCAAGAGACCCAGTACTTC
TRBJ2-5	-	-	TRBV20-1	CSASTSLETQYF	TGCAGTGCGTCTACTAGCTTGGAGACCCAGTACTTC
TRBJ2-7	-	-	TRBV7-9	CASSLMSSSYEQYF	TGTGCCAGCAGCTTAATGTCCAGTTCGTACGAGCAGTACTTC
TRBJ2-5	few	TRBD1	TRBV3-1	CASSRFRDSHQETQYF	TGTGCCAGCAGCCGATTCCGGGACAGCCACCAAGAGACCCAGTACTTC
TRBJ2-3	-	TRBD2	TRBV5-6	CASSLGRGDTDTQYF	TGTGCCAGCAGCTTAGGGCGGGGGGACACAGATACGCAGTATTTT
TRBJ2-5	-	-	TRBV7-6	CASSFRSPDETQYF	TGTGCCAGCAGCTTTAGGTCCCCCGATGAGACCCAGTACTTC
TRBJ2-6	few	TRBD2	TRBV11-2	CASRRLRAGANSGANVLTF	TGTGCCAGCAGGAGATTGAGAGCGGGGGCCAACTCTGGGGCCAACGTCCTGACTTTC
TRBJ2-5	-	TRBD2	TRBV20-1	CSASSSGKYQETQYF	TGCAGTGCTTCGTCTAGCGGGAAGTACCAAGAGACCCAGTACTTC
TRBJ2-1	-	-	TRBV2	CASPSRTGLNNEQFF	TGTGCCAGCCCATCGAGGACAGGACTAAACAATGAGCAGTTCTTC
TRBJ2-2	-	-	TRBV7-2	CASSLITGASGELFF	TGTGCCAGCAGCCTTATTACGGGAGCGTCCGGGGAGCTGTTTTTT
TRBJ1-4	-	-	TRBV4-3	CASSQDWGGAEKLFF	TGCGCCAGCAGCCAAGATTGGGGCGGGGCTGAAAAACTGTTTTTT
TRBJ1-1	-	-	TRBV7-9	CASSARVPDTEAFF	TGTGCCAGCAGCGCCAGGGTGCCCGACACTGAAGCTTTCTTT
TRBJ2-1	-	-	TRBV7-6	CASSTGPLRGNEQFF	TGTGCCAGCAGCACCGGACCTCTTCGCGGCAATGAGCAGTTCTTC
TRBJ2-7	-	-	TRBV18	CATSEGSTEQYF	TGTGCCACGTCTGAGGGGTCCACCGAGCAGTACTTC
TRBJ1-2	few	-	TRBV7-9	CASSLPAGGVYGYTF	TGTGCCAGCAGCCTTCCGGCAGGAGGGGTCTATGGCTACACCTTC
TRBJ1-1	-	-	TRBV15	CATSRQLNTEAFF	TGTGCCACGTCCCGACAACTGAACACTGAAGCTTTCTTT
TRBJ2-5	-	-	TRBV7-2	CASSLSPGHQETQYF	TGTGCCAGCAGCTTATCCCCGGGACACCAAGAGACCCAGTACTTC
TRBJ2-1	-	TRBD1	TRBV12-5	CASGLLGTEDYNEQFF	TGTGCTAGTGGTTTGCTAGGGACAGAGGACTACAATGAGCAGTTCTTC
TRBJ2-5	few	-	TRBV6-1	CASSEAFRAETQYF	TGTGCCAGCAGTGAAGCCTTCCGGGCGGAGACCCAGTACTTC
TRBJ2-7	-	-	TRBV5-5	CASSFRAPSYEQYF	TGTGCCAGCAGCTTCCGGGCCCCCTCCTACGAGCAGTACTTC
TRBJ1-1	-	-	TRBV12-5	CASAWAITEAFF	TGTGCTAGTGCTTGGGCCATCACTGAAGCTTTCTTT
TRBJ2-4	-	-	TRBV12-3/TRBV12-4	CASSFAGGAKNIQYF	TGTGCCAGCAGTTTCGCAGGGGGGGCCAAAAACATTCAGTACTTC
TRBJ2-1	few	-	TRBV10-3	CAISESGTDPNEQFF	TGTGCCATCAGTGAGTCCGGGACGGACCCCAATGAGCAGTTCTTC
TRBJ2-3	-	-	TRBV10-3	CAISEGGTSDTQYF	TGTGCCATCAGTGAGGGGGGGACGTCAGATACGCAGTATTTT
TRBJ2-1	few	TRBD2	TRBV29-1	CSVEGLAGGPGNEQFF	TGCAGCGTCGAGGGACTAGCGGGAGGGCCGGGTAATGAGCAGTTCTTC
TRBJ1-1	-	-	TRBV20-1	CSALGELNTEAFF	TGCAGTGCACTCGGAGAATTGAACACTGAAGCTTTCTTT
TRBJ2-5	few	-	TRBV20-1	CSAPDTYQETQYF	TGCAGTGCTCCCGATACATACCAAGAGACCCAGTACTTC
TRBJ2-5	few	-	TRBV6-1	CASNHGIVGQETQYF	TGTGCCAGCAACCACGGGATTGTGGGACAAGAGACCCAGTACTTC
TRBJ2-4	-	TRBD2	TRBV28	CASEPPAGGIAKNIQYF	TGTGCCAGCGAGCCCCCAGCGGGAGGTATAGCCAAAAACATTCAGTACTTC
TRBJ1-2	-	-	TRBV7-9	CASSLGWDGQNYGYTF	TGTGCCAGCAGCTTAGGATGGGACGGCCAAAACTATGGCTACACCTTC